The rows below give T cell receptor beta chains drawn from one sample of a study of siplizumab effects on memory and regulatory T cells. Assay used: immunoSEQ multiplex PCR; TCRdb lists only in-frame clones, some missing. This table has 100,000 or so clones, around nine tenths appearing once. Source material: non-Treg CD4+ T cells sorted from blood. These TCRs come from a human donor in good health. The CDR3 runs from the conserved cysteine through the conserved F or W. D genes are given only for firm matches. A clone size is listed for some rows: how often the clone was seen (once, few, many), or a class if it is expanded.

clone_size: NA; d_call: TRBD1; j_call: TRBJ1-1; v_call: TRBV5-4; cdr3_aa: CASSRGQMNTEAFF; cdr3_nt: TGTGCCAGCAGCAGGGGACAGATGAACACTGAAGCTTTCTTT
clone_size: NA; d_call: NA; j_call: TRBJ2-1; v_call: TRBV4-3; cdr3_aa: CASSQAGSGTGNEQFF; cdr3_nt: TGCGCCAGCAGCCAAGCGGGCAGCGGGACAGGTAATGAGCAGTTCTTC
clone_size: NA; d_call: TRBD1; j_call: TRBJ1-2; v_call: TRBV19; cdr3_aa: CASSSRQGSNYGYTF; cdr3_nt: TGTGCCAGTAGTTCACGACAGGGATCTAACTATGGCTACACCTTC
clone_size: NA; d_call: TRBD1; j_call: TRBJ2-7; v_call: TRBV5-8; cdr3_aa: CASSLGQGRREQYF; cdr3_nt: TGTGCCAGCAGCTTGGGACAGGGGAGGCGCGAGCAGTACTTC
clone_size: NA; d_call: NA; j_call: TRBJ2-2; v_call: TRBV11-3; cdr3_aa: CASSFTRPNTGELFF; cdr3_nt: TGTGCCAGCAGCTTCACCCGTCCGAACACCGGGGAGCTGTTTTTT
clone_size: NA; d_call: NA; j_call: TRBJ1-1; v_call: TRBV5-6; cdr3_aa: CASSLRGFGTEAFF; cdr3_nt: TGTGCCAGCAGCTTGCGAGGTTTTGGCACTGAAGCTTTCTTT
clone_size: NA; d_call: NA; j_call: TRBJ2-2; v_call: TRBV5-1; cdr3_aa: CASSLGQGNTGELFF; cdr3_nt: TGCGCCAGCAGCTTGGGCCAGGGGAACACCGGGGAGCTGTTTTTT
clone_size: NA; d_call: TRBD1; j_call: TRBJ2-7; v_call: TRBV19; cdr3_aa: CASMDRGLTYEQYF; cdr3_nt: TGTGCCAGTATGGACAGGGGGCTTACCTACGAGCAGTACTTC
clone_size: NA; d_call: TRBD2; j_call: TRBJ2-7; v_call: TRBV5-4; cdr3_aa: CASSLGLAGVDEQYF; cdr3_nt: TGTGCCAGCAGCTTGGGACTAGCGGGAGTCGACGAGCAGTACTTC
clone_size: NA; d_call: NA; j_call: TRBJ2-7; v_call: TRBV14; cdr3_aa: CASSQDSGNTYEQYF; cdr3_nt: TGTGCCAGCAGCCAAGATAGTGGGAATACCTACGAGCAGTACTTC
clone_size: NA; d_call: NA; j_call: TRBJ2-2; v_call: TRBV7-9; cdr3_aa: CASSLTGSGELFF; cdr3_nt: TGTGCCAGCAGCTTAACAGGGTCCGGGGAGCTGTTTTTT
clone_size: NA; d_call: TRBD2; j_call: TRBJ2-1; v_call: TRBV4-1; cdr3_aa: CASSQATSGGSYNEQFF; cdr3_nt: TGCGCCAGCAGCCAGGCTACTAGCGGGGGTTCCTACAATGAGCAGTTCTTC
clone_size: NA; d_call: TRBD1; j_call: TRBJ1-2; v_call: TRBV6-5; cdr3_aa: CASSYTGGFGYTF; cdr3_nt: TGTGCCAGCAGTTACACAGGGGGCTTTGGCTACACCTTC
clone_size: NA; d_call: TRBD1; j_call: TRBJ1-3; v_call: TRBV6-5; cdr3_aa: CASSRQGKTGNTIYF; cdr3_nt: TGTGCCAGCAGCAGACAGGGCAAAACTGGAAACACCATATATTTT
clone_size: NA; d_call: TRBD2; j_call: TRBJ2-2; v_call: TRBV6-6; cdr3_aa: CASSYSGSGVTGELFF; cdr3_nt: TGTGCCAGCAGTTACAGCGGGAGTGGTGTCACCGGGGAGCTGTTTTTT
clone_size: NA; d_call: NA; j_call: TRBJ1-3; v_call: TRBV9; cdr3_aa: CASSAVTGIGNTIYF; cdr3_nt: TGTGCCAGCAGCGCAGTAACAGGGATCGGAAACACCATATATTTT
clone_size: NA; d_call: NA; j_call: TRBJ2-6; v_call: TRBV6-1; cdr3_aa: CASSEGFSGANVLTF; cdr3_nt: TGTGCCAGCAGTGAAGGGTTCTCTGGGGCCAACGTCCTGACTTTC
clone_size: NA; d_call: NA; j_call: TRBJ2-2; v_call: TRBV4-1; cdr3_aa: CASSQVGTGELFF; cdr3_nt: TGCGCCAGCAGCCAAGTCGGTACCGGGGAGCTGTTTTTT
clone_size: NA; d_call: TRBD2; j_call: TRBJ2-1; v_call: TRBV11-2; cdr3_aa: CASSPVLAGNGVQFF; cdr3_nt: TGTGCCAGCAGCCCCGTCTTAGCGGGAAACGGGGTGCAGTTCTTC
clone_size: NA; d_call: NA; j_call: TRBJ2-7; v_call: TRBV28; cdr3_aa: CASSPTRDTYEQYF; cdr3_nt: TGTGCCAGCAGTCCTACAAGGGACACCTACGAGCAGTACTTC
clone_size: NA; d_call: TRBD2; j_call: TRBJ2-1; v_call: TRBV14; cdr3_aa: CASSPLASGRPGGNEQFF; cdr3_nt: TGTGCCAGCAGCCCCCTGGCTAGCGGGAGGCCGGGGGGCAATGAGCAGTTCTTC
clone_size: NA; d_call: NA; j_call: TRBJ2-7; v_call: TRBV5-4; cdr3_aa: CASSLDRRVYEQYF; cdr3_nt: TGTGCCAGCAGCTTGGACAGGAGGGTTTACGAGCAGTACTTC
clone_size: NA; d_call: TRBD1; j_call: TRBJ1-1; v_call: TRBV6-1; cdr3_aa: CASSDRDRGREGEAFF; cdr3_nt: TGTGCCAGCAGTGATCGGGACAGGGGGCGCGAGGGTGAAGCTTTCTTT
clone_size: NA; d_call: NA; j_call: TRBJ1-2; v_call: TRBV4-2; cdr3_aa: CASSQDQGGRHYGYTF; cdr3_nt: TGTGCCAGCAGCCAAGATCAAGGGGGAAGACACTATGGCTACACCTTC
clone_size: once; d_call: TRBD2; j_call: TRBJ2-7; v_call: TRBV28; cdr3_aa: CASRRTSGLAGALSYEQYF; cdr3_nt: TGTGCCAGCAGACGAACATCGGGACTAGCGGGAGCCCTGTCCTACGAGCAGTACTTC
clone_size: NA; d_call: TRBD1; j_call: TRBJ1-4; v_call: TRBV10-3; cdr3_aa: CASSTGLNEKLFF; cdr3_nt: TGTGCCTCCTCGACAGGGCTTAATGAAAAACTGTTTTTT
clone_size: NA; d_call: TRBD2; j_call: TRBJ2-5; v_call: TRBV5-6; cdr3_aa: CASSPRVAGIETQYF; cdr3_nt: TGTGCCAGCAGCCCTCGTGTAGCGGGAATAGAGACCCAGTACTTC
clone_size: NA; d_call: NA; j_call: TRBJ2-7; v_call: TRBV27; cdr3_aa: CASSLGRDVTLGEQYF; cdr3_nt: TGTGCCAGCAGTTTAGGACGGGACGTCACTCTTGGCGAGCAGTACTTC
clone_size: NA; d_call: TRBD1; j_call: TRBJ1-4; v_call: TRBV5-1; cdr3_aa: CASSPRTGGEKLFF; cdr3_nt: TGCGCCAGCAGCCCTCGGACAGGGGGAGAAAAACTGTTTTTT
clone_size: NA; d_call: NA; j_call: TRBJ1-1; v_call: TRBV6-6; cdr3_aa: CASTHRTQGRTEAFF; cdr3_nt: TGTGCCAGCACCCACCGTACCCAGGGGCGGACTGAAGCTTTCTTT
clone_size: NA; d_call: NA; j_call: TRBJ2-1; v_call: TRBV7-2; cdr3_aa: CASSFWASSYNEQFF; cdr3_nt: TGTGCCAGCAGCTTCTGGGCGAGCTCCTACAATGAGCAGTTCTTC
clone_size: NA; d_call: TRBD1; j_call: TRBJ2-7; v_call: TRBV11-3; cdr3_aa: CASSLGWAQGGEQYF; cdr3_nt: TGTGCCAGCAGCTTAGGGTGGGCACAGGGGGGCGAGCAGTACTTC